Shown below are 28 T cell receptor beta chains from a single sample sequenced in a study of OX40 agonist ivuxolimab in advanced cancers. Clones were sequenced by immunoSEQ multiplex PCR, and TCRdb holds only the in-frame ones, with some missing. The data contain roughly 70,000 clones, 85% to 95% of them singletons. The material sequenced was CD4+ or CD8+ T cells sorted from blood, taken in a trial of the OX40 agonist ivuxolimab. Every receptor here comes from an adult with an advanced solid tumor such as melanoma, head and neck, liver or kidney cancer.

This chain links TRBV4-3 with TRBJ2-7; no clear D gene. The germline gives CDR1 LGHNA, CDR2 YSLEER. V shed 0 bases and J shed 3 bases, with 9 bases lying between them. CDR3 size: 14 residues. Here the CDR3 reads CASSQDHGFYEQYF. The CDR3 DNA sequence: TGCGCCAGCAGCCAAGATCATGGCTTCTACGAGCAGTACTTC.

The chain recombines TRBV6-5 with TRBJ1-1, with D possibly TRBD1 on 5 matching bases. The CDR3 consists of 15 residues. In germline, CDR1 is MNHEY, CDR2 SVGAGI. Trimming cost V 3 bases and J 5 bases, with 16 bases left between them. CDR3 in DNA: TGTGCCAGCAGTTATGGGGCCAGGGAGGAAACTGAAGCTTTCTTT. Protein sequence: CASSYGAREETEAFF.

V and J are TRBV20-1 and TRBJ2-7; no definite D call. V dropped 6 bases and J dropped 7 bases, with 13 bases sitting between them. The CDR3 has 11 residues. In germline, CDR1 is DFQATT, CDR2 SNEGSKA (reference sequence). CDR3 sequence reads: CSAPILREQYF. CDR3 coding DNA: TGCAGTGCCCCAATTTTGAGGGAGCAGTACTTC.

This rearrangement joins TRBV9 to TRBJ2-5, with D possibly being TRBD1 (5 bases). Trimming stripped 2 bases from V and 4 bases from J, with 12 bases between. This CDR3 comprises 14 residues. Germline V lookup: CDR1 SGDLS, CDR2 YYNGEE. The CDR3 is CASSVSQGRETQYF. For the CDR3, the DNA is TGTGCCAGCAGCGTCTCTCAGGGAAGAGAGACCCAGTACTTC.

The genes are TRBV23-1 and TRBJ1-1, with D possibly TRBD1 on 6 matching bases. TRBV23-1 is flagged as an ORF with uncertain function. CDR3 length equals 13 residues. Trimming shortened V by 3 bases and J by 5 bases, and 10 bases separated the two germline ends. CDR3 sequence: CASSQSGVTEAFF. CDR3 coding DNA: TGCGCCAGCAGTCAGTCAGGGGTGACTGAAGCTTTCTTT.

The chain uses TRBV7-3 and TRBJ1-2; D unclear. Deletions cut 2 bases from V and 0 bases from J, with 7 bases between. The germline CDR1 and CDR2 sequences are SGHTA and FQGTGA. There are 14 residues in the CDR3. CDR3: CASSLGSANYGYTF. The CDR3, as DNA: TGTGCCAGCAGCTTAGGGTCGGCTAACTATGGCTACACCTTC. Full variable domain (rest looked up from reference TRBV7-3 and TRBJ1-2): GAGVSQTPSNKVTEKGKYVELRCDPISGHTALYWYRQSLGQGPEFLIYFQGTGAADDSGLPNDRFFAVRPEGSVSTLKIQRTERGDSAVYLCASSLGSANYGYTFGSGTRLTVV.

The chain combines TRBV6-5 with TRBJ1-2, with D uncertain. The germline gives CDR1 MNHEY, CDR2 SVGAGI. V lost 5 bases and J 2 bases, leaving 15 bases between the germline ends. CDR3 length: 15 residues. CDR3 loop: CASSKQRYANYGYTF. The CDR3 DNA is TGTGCCAGCAGTAAACAGCGATACGCGAACTATGGCTACACCTTC.

This rearrangement joins TRBV27 to TRBJ2-3; TRBD1 matches 7 bases. The CDR3 extends over 18 amino acids. Germline assignment: CDR1 MNHEY and CDR2 SMNVEV (reference sequence). Losses at the gene ends were 2 bases for V and 0 bases for J; bases not matched to a gene: 11. CDR3 bases: TGTGCCAGCAGTTTACTAAGATCGGGACAGCCGAGCACAGATACGCAGTATTTT. Protein sequence: CASSLLRSGQPSTDTQYF.

The CDR3 DNA is TGTGCCAGCAGCTGGCCGACTAGCGGGGGGAGTTATGAGCAGTACTTC. Translated: CASSWPTSGGSYEQYF. This chain uses TRBV11-2 with TRBJ2-7; 13 bases align to TRBD2. The CDR3 is 16 residues long. V shed 4 bases, J shed 7 bases, and the junction held 10 bases outside the gene matches. Germline-derived CDR1 and CDR2 are SGHAT and FQNNGV.

The rearrangement uses TRBV9 and TRBJ1-4; weak D call: TRBD1 (6 bases). CDR3 length: 15 amino acids. CDR1 SGDLS and CDR2 YYNGEE come from the germline V gene. With 3 bases removed from V and 4 bases from J, the gap between germline ends came to 13 bases. In DNA, the CDR3 is TGTGCCAGCAGCGAGCGGGGACATGGTAATGAAAAACTGTTTTTT. Residues: CASSERGHGNEKLFF.

This rearrangement joins TRBV5-4 to TRBJ1-1; D uncertain. The CDR3 loop spans 13 amino acids. Between the trimmed V and J ends, which lost 1 base and 3 bases, there was a span of 7 bases. CDR1 SGHNT and CDR2 YYREEE come from the germline V gene (reference sequence). The CDR3 DNA follows: TGTGCCAGCAGCTTGCTCCTATACACTGAAGCTTTCTTT. This encodes CASSLLLYTEAFF.

This rearrangement joins TRBV13 to TRBJ2-5; D may be TRBD2 (6 bases). Deletions cut 2 bases from V and 5 bases from J, with 15 bases between. The length of the CDR3 is 15 residues. Germline assignment: CDR1 PRHDT and CDR2 FYEKMQ (reference sequence). CDR3 nucleotides: TGTGCCAGCAGCTTACGGGGGTCCGTCTGGGAGACCCAGTACTTC. Residues: CASSLRGSVWETQYF.

This rearrangement joins TRBV2 to TRBJ2-3; D might be TRBD1 or TRBD2, each matching 5 bases. V gave up 5 bases and J gave up 6 bases, with 18 bases separating them. CDR1 and CDR2 (germline): SNHLY, FYNNEI. The CDR3 loop spans 15 amino acids. Here the CDR3 DNA reads TGTGCCAGCAGTCCGACTAAGACAGTTGCGGATACGCAGTATTTT. Translating it yields CASSPTKTVADTQYF. The variable domain in full, with the rest retrieved from reference TRBV2 and TRBJ2-3, is EPEVTQTPSHQVTQMGQEVILRCVPISNHLYFYWYRQILGQKVEFLVSFYNNEISEKSEIFDDQFSVERPDGSNFTLKIRSTKLEDSAMYFCASSPTKTVADTQYFGPGTRLTVL.

The V and J genes are TRBV27 and TRBJ2-1; 7 nucleotides agree with TRBD1. This CDR3 is 14 amino acids long. Germline assignment: CDR1 MNHEY and CDR2 SMNVEV (reference sequence). V was clipped by 5 bases and J by 4 bases; unmatched bases: 5. The CDR3, as DNA: TGTGCCAGCAGTCTGGGACAGCCTTACAATGAGCAGTTCTTC. It translates to CASSLGQPYNEQFF.

The chain employs TRBV7-6 and TRBJ2-5; 10 positions agree with TRBD2. Germline V lookup: CDR1 SGHVS, CDR2 FNYEAQ. The CDR3 runs to 19 residues. With 0 bases clipped from V and 2 bases from J, the junction kept 12 bases outside the gene matches. For the CDR3, the DNA is TGTGCCAGCAGCTTAGCGGCTAGCGGGAGCCCACTCCTTCAAGAGACCCAGTACTTC. It specifies CASSLAASGSPLLQETQYF. Full variable domain (missing parts from reference TRBV7-6 and TRBJ2-5): GAGVSQSPRYKVTKRGQDVALRCDPISGHVSLYWYRQALGQGPEFLTYFNYEAQQDKSGLPNDRFSAERPEGSISTLTIQRTEQRDSAMYRCASSLAASGSPLLQETQYFGPGTRLLVL.

Concerning this clone: Germline and junction disagree at one end, which may indicate a read error. V and J are TRBV7-9 and TRBJ1-1; TRBD1 matches at 7 bases. The CDR3 is 13 amino acids. Per the germline V gene, CDR1 is SEHNR and CDR2 is FQNEAQ (reference sequence). The CDR3 protein is CASSPPDRSTGEF. The CDR3 nucleotides read TGTGCCAGCAGCCCCCCCGACAGGTCCACAGGGGAATTT.

The CDR3 sequence is CASSHYLTGAGSDRYEQYF. In nucleotides, the CDR3 is TGTGCCAGCAGCCATTACCTTACAGGGGCCGGGAGTGACCGCTACGAGCAGTACTTC. V and J are TRBV13 and TRBJ2-7; tentative D call: TRBD1 (7 bases). The V end was cut by 5 bases, the J end by 3 bases, with 29 bases between. From germline, CDR1 is PRHDT and CDR2 FYEKMQ (reference sequence). The CDR3 length is 19 residues.

The chain has TRBV4-1 and TRBJ1-1; 11 nucleotides line up with TRBD1. Trimming took 3 bases from V and 3 from J; bases not matched to a gene: 3. The CDR3 sequence is 15 residues long. Germline lookup yields CDR1 MGHRA and CDR2 YSYEKL. The CDR3 DNA is TGCGCCAGCAGCCACGGACAGGGGGCTGACACTGAAGCTTTCTTT. This encodes CASSHGQGADTEAFF.

The chain has TRBV4-3 and TRBJ2-2; no definite D call. Trimming took off 1 base at V and 5 bases at J, with 11 bases between the two ends. Per the germline V gene, CDR1 is LGHNA and CDR2 is YSLEER. The CDR3 loop spans 15 amino acids. CDR3 protein: CASSQVALRTGELFF. The CDR3 bases are TGCGCCAGCAGCCAAGTCGCTCTCAGGACCGGGGAGCTGTTTTTT.

This clone has a handful of counts. The V call is TRBV29-1, the J call TRBJ1-1; D not certain. The CDR3 sequence is 13 residues long. Trimming shortened V by 3 bases and J by 1 base, and 9 bases separated the two germline ends. Germline V gene data show CDR1 as SQVTM and CDR2 as ANQGSEA. CDR3 region: CSVDGEGNTEAFF. The CDR3 DNA reads TGCAGCGTTGATGGAGAGGGGAACACTGAAGCTTTCTTT.

V gene TRBV7-6 combines with J gene TRBJ2-3, with D maybe TRBD1 (5 bases). This CDR3 comprises 15 residues. CDR1 is SGHVS and CDR2 is FNYEAQ in the germline V gene. The V gene lost 8 bases and the J gene lost 2 bases, with 17 bases spanning the gap. CDR3 sequence (DNA): TGTGCCAGCGGAGAAGGGCAGGGCACCACAGATACGCAGTATTTT. Translation: CASGEGQGTTDTQYF.

J is TRBJ2-1 and V is TRBV10-3; TRBD2 matches 16 bases. This CDR3 contains 19 residues. The V and J ends lost 5 bases and 2 bases, in that order; junction bases with no gene match: 9. Germline CDR1 ENHRY, CDR2 SYGVKD. The CDR3 protein is CAISPGTSGGALPYNEQFF. DNA of the CDR3: TGTGCCATCAGTCCCGGGACTAGCGGGGGGGCCCTCCCCTACAATGAGCAGTTCTTC.

The chain carries TRBV19 and TRBJ2-2; no clear D gene. Trimming stripped 3 bases from V and 1 base from J, with 6 bases between. Germline lookup yields CDR1 LNHDA and CDR2 SQIVND (reference sequence). This CDR3 is 14 amino acids long. CDR3 residues: CASSIWENTGELFF. For the CDR3, the DNA is TGTGCCAGTAGTATCTGGGAGAACACCGGGGAGCTGTTTTTT.

V is TRBV4-3 and J is TRBJ1-1; TRBD1 matches at 7 bases. Trimming cost V 4 bases and J 9 bases; bases outside gene matches: 14. There are 15 residues in the CDR3. Germline-derived CDR1 and CDR2 are LGHNA and YSLEER. In nucleotides, the CDR3 is TGCGCCAGCAGCCCTATGACAGGGTCGCGAGAGCAAGCTTTCTTT. Its protein is CASSPMTGSREQAFF.

V gene TRBV6-5 combines with J gene TRBJ2-3; a possible D gene is TRBD1 (5 bases). In germline, CDR1 is MNHEY, CDR2 SVGAGI. Trimming shortened V by 0 bases and J by 3 bases, and 13 bases separated the two germline ends. The CDR3 covers 16 residues. The CDR3 reads CASSYSQGMGTDTQYF. In DNA, the CDR3 is TGTGCCAGCAGTTACTCGCAGGGAATGGGTACAGATACGCAGTATTTT.

The V gene is TRBV29-1, the J gene TRBJ2-7, with D perhaps TRBD2 (6 bases). The germline V gene encodes CDR1 SQVTM and CDR2 ANQGSEA. Trimming took off 6 bases at V and 3 bases at J, with 21 bases between the two ends. CDR3 size: 15 residues. As DNA, the CDR3 is TGCAGCGTCCAAGTCCCCGGGACTCTCGTCTACGAGCAGTACTTC. This gives the protein CSVQVPGTLVYEQYF.

This chain uses TRBV27 with TRBJ2-1; D is perhaps TRBD1 or TRBD2 (5 bases each). Per germline, CDR1 MNHEY and CDR2 SMNVEV (reference sequence). The CDR3 has 17 amino acids. The ends were cut back, 6 bases at V and 4 bases at J, with 22 bases in the middle. CDR3 amino acids: CASRAKTYGDLYNEQFF. DNA of the CDR3: TGTGCCAGCAGAGCAAAAACATACGGGGACCTATACAATGAGCAGTTCTTC.

The CDR3 bases are TGTGCCAGCAGTTTAGGAGACCCTGGAGACTACGAGCAGTACTTC. Its translation is CASSLGDPGDYEQYF. The V and J genes are TRBV27 and TRBJ2-7; the D is unclear. V was trimmed by 2 bases and J by 3 bases, leaving 14 bases between them. Germline lookup yields CDR1 MNHEY and CDR2 SMNVEV (reference sequence). This CDR3 contains 15 residues.